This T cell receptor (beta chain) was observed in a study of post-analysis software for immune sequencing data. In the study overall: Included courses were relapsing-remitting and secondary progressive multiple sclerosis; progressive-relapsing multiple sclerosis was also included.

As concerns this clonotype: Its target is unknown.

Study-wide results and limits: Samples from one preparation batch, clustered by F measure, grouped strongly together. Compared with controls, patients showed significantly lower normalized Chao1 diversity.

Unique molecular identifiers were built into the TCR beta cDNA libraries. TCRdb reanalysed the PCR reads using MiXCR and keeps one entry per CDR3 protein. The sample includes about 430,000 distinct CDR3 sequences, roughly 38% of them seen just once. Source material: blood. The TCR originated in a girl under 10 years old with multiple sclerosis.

The CDR3 sequence is CASSRMAWTTRDRRRSSNEQFF. The CDR3 DNA follows: TGTGCCAGCAGCCGCATGGCCTGGACAACCCGGGACAGGAGGCGTTCGAGTAATGAGCAGTTCTTC. This chain uses TRBV11-2 with TRBJ2-1; TRBD1 aligns across 8 bases. After removal of 5 bases from V and 7 bases from J, the junction contained 31 bases not matched to a gene. This CDR3 contains 22 residues. Germline-derived CDR1 and CDR2 are SGHAT and FQNNGV.